This T cell receptor beta chain is from a study of siplizumab effects on memory and regulatory T cells. General study results and limits: In siplizumab conditions, mappable alloreactive CD4+ clones averaged 68.8% Treg-derived, against approximately 27% in controls.

Note on this clone: The antigen remains undetermined.

Assay: immunoSEQ multiplex PCR; the TCRdb copy retains only in-frame clones and omits some. This sample carries 70,000 or so clones, about 89% of them seen once, and the ten largest clones take over 25%. This CDR3 is built from 16 residues. V was clipped by 1 base and J by 4 bases; unmatched bases: 4. Germline lookup yields CDR1 MDHEN and CDR2 SYDVKM. This TCR was recovered from a human donor in good health. The sequencing input was CD8+ T cells sorted from blood. The chain joins TRBV28 to TRBJ1-3, with TRBD1 matching over 10 bases. In nucleotides, the CDR3 is TGTGCCAGCAGTTTATACGGGACAGGGGTCGGAAACACCATATATTTT. Translating it yields CASSLYGTGVGNTIYF.